The present entry profiles one TCR beta chain with its context. These data are taken from a study of blood T cell repertoires in COVID-19. Study context: Sample material is recorded as cDNA or gDNA derived from T cells, B-cell-depleted T cells, or PBMCs.

Per the authors' pipeline: Estimated nucleated cell counts came from reference gene primer amplification. Clones were sequenced by immunoSEQ multiplex PCR, and TCRdb holds only the in-frame ones, with some missing. V, J and clone size are those of that table, while D and trimming were read from the DNA. The sample lists around 300,000 clones, approximately 93% seen once, with 2.2% in the top ten. Losses at the gene ends were 0 bases for V and 9 bases for J; bases not matched to a gene: 8. Germline CDR1 and CDR2: SSHAT and FNYEAQ (reference sequence). The CDR3 consists of 16 residues. The rearrangement joins TRBV7-7 to TRBJ2-1; 10 bases match TRBD2. The receptor comes from a young woman with COVID-19, enrolled during active disease. The sample taken for sequencing was peripheral blood. This CDR3 is CASSLAPSGSNSEQFF. The CDR3 DNA reads TGTGCCAGCAGCTTAGCCCCTAGCGGGAGTAATTCTGAGCAGTTCTTC.